Included here is one T cell receptor beta chain sequence, with context. This entry belongs to a study of T cell changes during pregnancy in multiple sclerosis. The germline CDR1 and CDR2 sequences are SGDLS and YYNGEE. The V gene end was trimmed by 0 bases and the J gene end by 2 bases; junction bases not matched to a gene: 2. This CDR3 contains 14 residues. This table comes from immunoSEQ multiplex PCR, and its TCRdb copy is limited to in-frame clones, with some not included. The sample lists 45,000 to 70,000 clones, about 91% seen once, with about 0.21% in the top ten. The sample was CD4+ T cells from peripheral blood mononuclear cells, taken in the second trimester of pregnancy. The clonotype was recovered from a female donor with multiple sclerosis, enrolled in a pregnancy study. The chain uses TRBV9 and TRBJ2-7; TRBD2 matches at 7 bases. The CDR3 sequence is CASSVEAGAYEQYF. The DNA for the CDR3 is TGTGCCAGCAGCGTAGAGGCGGGGGCCTACGAGCAGTACTTC.